The 8 T cell receptor beta chains below come from one sample, sequenced in a study of T cells in women clearing cervical HPV infection listed by TCRdb under 2018. Libraries came from the immunoSEQ multiplex PCR assay. TCRdb mirrors the immuneACCESS table, restricted to in-frame sequences. Some clones are absent from its copies; in checked studies, under half trace to an unresolved V gene, and the reason for the others is unknown. The table kept for this sample lists 30,000 to 35,000 clones. Of the sample, 4.2% is held by the ten largest clones. What was sequenced was blood buffy coat. These TCRs come from a woman between 18 and 70 years old with a cervical HPV16 infection that either progressed to CIN3+ or cleared (not recorded which).

By frequency, this clone registers medium-sized. The CDR3 end is not reached by the read, which stops 3 residues before it; the germline J gene fills it in. The genes are TRBV29-1 and TRBJ2-4; 8 nucleotides align to TRBD1. J was trimmed by 6 bases and V by 6 bases; bases with no gene match: 7. Germline lookup yields CDR1 SQVTM and CDR2 ANQGSEA. The CDR3 runs to 13 residues. The sequenced part of the CDR3 DNA is TGCAGCGTCGGACAGGGAATGATAAACATT. Translation: CSVGQGMINI. The whole CDR3 is CSVGQGMINIQYF.

As regards this clone: The read gets to within 3 residues of the CDR3 end, and the germline J gene fills in the rest. V and J are TRBV18 and TRBJ2-3; the match to TRBD2 covers 9 bases. CDR3 size: 15 residues. Germline V CDR1 and CDR2: KGHSH, LQKENI. V shed 3 bases and J 3 bases; nucleotides not matched to a gene: 4. Incomplete CDR3 DNA: TGTGCCAGCTCACCGAGCCTAGCGGGGACAGATACG. Protein product: CASSPSLAGTDT. The whole CDR3 protein reads CASSPSLAGTDTQYF.

Of note for this clone: The CDR3 goes on 3 residues after the read ends, and that part is filled in from the germline J gene. The chain joins TRBV29-1 to TRBJ2-7; 8 nucleotides match TRBD2. The junction had 12 bases not matched to a gene; V was cut back by 3 bases and J by 5 bases. From germline, CDR1 is SQVTM and CDR2 ANQGSEA. CDR3 length: 15 amino acids. CDR3: CSVEGPGGSLNEQYF. Partial CDR3 DNA: TGCAGCGTTGAGGGCCCGGGGGGGTCGTTAAACGAG.

To note about this clone: The read is 3 residues too short to cover the CDR3 end, so that end is filled in from the germline J gene. The chain couples TRBV5-1 to TRBJ2-2; TRBD2 matches at 11 bases. The ends lost 4 bases at V and 5 bases at J; junction bases unmatched: 1. The germline gives CDR1 SGHRS, CDR2 YFSETQ. This CDR3 is built from 14 residues. The CDR3 loop is CASSIAGGTGELFF. The CDR3 DNA, read in part, is TGCGCCAGCAGCATAGCGGGAGGGACCGGGGAG.

A remark on this clone: The read ends 3 residues before the CDR3 terminus; that terminus is restored from the germline J gene. The chain recombines TRBV4-2 with TRBJ2-6; a possible D gene is TRBD1 (6 bases). The V gene's germline CDR1 is LGHNA and CDR2 YNFKEQ. V lost 0 bases, J lost 4 bases, and 10 bases lay in between. The CDR3 consists of 16 residues. The CDR3 DNA, read in part, is TGTGCCAGCAGCCAAGATCAGGGGACGGGGGCCAACGTC. It codes for CASSQDQGTGANV. The whole CDR3 protein is CASSQDQGTGANVLTF.

Of note for this clone: The CDR3 extends 3 residues past the end of the read, so its final part is completed from the germline J gene. The rearrangement uses TRBV7-3 and TRBJ2-1; D ambiguous. The CDR3 has 18 residues. Per the germline V gene, CDR1 is SGHTA and CDR2 is FQGTGA. V lost 5 bases and J lost 0, with 20 bases in between. The sequenced part of the CDR3 DNA is TGTGCCAGCAGCGTCTCCGGCGGTGGCTATAGCTCCTACAATGAG. Amino acid sequence: CASSVSGGGYSSYNE. The CDR3 reads in full as CASSVSGGGYSSYNEQFF.

Remarks on this clone: The CDR3 extends 3 residues past the end of the read, so its final part is completed from the germline J gene. The chain uses TRBV4-2 and TRBJ2-1, with 12 bases lining up with TRBD2. Germline V gene data show CDR1 as LGHNA and CDR2 as YNFKEQ. V was pared by 1 base and J by 7 bases, with 8 bases of the junction left unmatched. The CDR3 covers 17 residues. The chain's CDR3 is CASSQGGTSGPWNEQFF. Partial CDR3 DNA: TGTGCCAGCAGCCAAGGGGGGACTAGCGGGCCTTGGAATGAG.

In the case of this clone: Read sequence stops 3 residues before the CDR3 end, and the germline J gene provides the missing end. The chain uses TRBV19 and TRBJ2-6, with D possibly matching TRBD2 (5 bases). There are 17 residues in the CDR3. Looked up from germline, CDR1 is LNHDA and CDR2 is SQIVND (reference sequence). Trimming shortened V by 4 bases and J by 0 bases, and 13 bases separated the two germline ends. Incomplete CDR3 DNA: TGTGCCAGTAGTAGGAGGACTGGAAGCTCTGGGGCCAACGTC. Its protein is CASSRRTGSSGANV. In full, the CDR3 reads CASSRRTGSSGANVLTF. The whole variable domain, remainder taken from reference TRBV19 and TRBJ2-6, is DGGITQSPKYLFRKEGQNVTLSCEQNLNHDAMYWYRQDPGQGLRLIYYSQIVNDFQKGDIAEGYSVSREKKESFPLTVTSAQKNPTAFYLCASSRRTGSSGANVLTFGAGSRLTVL.